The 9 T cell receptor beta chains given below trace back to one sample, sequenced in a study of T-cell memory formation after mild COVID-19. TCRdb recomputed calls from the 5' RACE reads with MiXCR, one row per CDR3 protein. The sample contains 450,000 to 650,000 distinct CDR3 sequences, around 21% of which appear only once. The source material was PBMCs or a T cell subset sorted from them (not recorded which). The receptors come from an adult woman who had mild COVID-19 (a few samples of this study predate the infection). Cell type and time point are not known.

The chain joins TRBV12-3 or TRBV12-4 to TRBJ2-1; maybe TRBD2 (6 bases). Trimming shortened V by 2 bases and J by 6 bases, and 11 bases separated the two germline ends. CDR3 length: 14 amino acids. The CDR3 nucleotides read TGTGCCAGCAGTTTACCTAGCGAGGGCAATGAGCAGTTCTTC. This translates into CASSLPSEGNEQFF.

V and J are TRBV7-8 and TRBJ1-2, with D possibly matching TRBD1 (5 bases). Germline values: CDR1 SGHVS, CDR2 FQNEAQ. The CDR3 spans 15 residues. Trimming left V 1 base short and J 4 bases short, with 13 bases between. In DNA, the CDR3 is TGTGCCAGCAGCTTAGTAACGGGGGATCTCTATGGCTACACCTTC. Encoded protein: CASSLVTGDLYGYTF.

The CDR3 nucleotides are TGTGCCAGCAGCCCCCGAGCCGGGAGGGGGGGGTCCTACGAGCAGTACTTC. This gives the protein CASSPRAGRGGSYEQYF. This chain joins TRBV9 and TRBJ2-7; 8 bases are shared with TRBD2. Germline V lookup: CDR1 SGDLS, CDR2 YYNGEE. The V and J ends lost 4 bases and 1 base, in that order; junction bases with no gene match: 13. The CDR3 is 17 amino acids.

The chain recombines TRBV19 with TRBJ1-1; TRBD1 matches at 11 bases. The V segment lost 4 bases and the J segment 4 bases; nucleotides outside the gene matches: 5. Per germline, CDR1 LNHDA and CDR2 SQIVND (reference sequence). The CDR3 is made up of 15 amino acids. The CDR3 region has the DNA TGTGCCAGTAGTACGGACAGGGGGCAGGGCACTGAAGCTTTCTTT. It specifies CASSTDRGQGTEAFF. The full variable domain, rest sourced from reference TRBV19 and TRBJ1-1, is DGGITQSPKYLFRKEGQNVTLSCEQNLNHDAMYWYRQDPGQGLRLIYYSQIVNDFQKGDIAEGYSVSREKKESFPLTVTSAQKNPTAFYLCASSTDRGQGTEAFFGQGTRLTVV.

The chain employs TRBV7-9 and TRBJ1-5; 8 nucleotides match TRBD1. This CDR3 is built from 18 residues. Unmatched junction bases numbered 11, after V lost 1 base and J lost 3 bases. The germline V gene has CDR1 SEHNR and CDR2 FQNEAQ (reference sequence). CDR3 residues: CASSLVGTGIFVNQPQHF. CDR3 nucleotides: TGTGCCAGCAGCTTAGTGGGGACAGGAATTTTCGTCAATCAGCCCCAGCATTTT.

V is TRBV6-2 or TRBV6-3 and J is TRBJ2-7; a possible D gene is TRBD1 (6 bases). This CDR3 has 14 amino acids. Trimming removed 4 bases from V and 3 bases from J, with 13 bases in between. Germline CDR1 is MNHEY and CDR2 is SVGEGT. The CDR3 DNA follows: TGTGCCAGCAGTTCCAGGGGCCGTGGCTACGAGCAGTACTTC. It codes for CASSSRGRGYEQYF.

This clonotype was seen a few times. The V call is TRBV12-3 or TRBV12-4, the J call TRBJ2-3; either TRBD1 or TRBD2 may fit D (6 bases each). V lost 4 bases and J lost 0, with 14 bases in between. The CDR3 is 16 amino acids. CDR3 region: CASSWGATVSTDTQYF. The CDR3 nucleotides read TGTGCCAGCAGTTGGGGGGCCACCGTGAGCACAGATACGCAGTATTTT.

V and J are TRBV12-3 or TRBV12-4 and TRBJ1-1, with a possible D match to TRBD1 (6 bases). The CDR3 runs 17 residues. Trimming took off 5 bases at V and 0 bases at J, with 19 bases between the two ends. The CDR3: CASSAQRGADMNTEAFF. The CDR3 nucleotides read TGTGCCAGCAGTGCTCAAAGGGGGGCAGACATGAACACTGAAGCTTTCTTT.

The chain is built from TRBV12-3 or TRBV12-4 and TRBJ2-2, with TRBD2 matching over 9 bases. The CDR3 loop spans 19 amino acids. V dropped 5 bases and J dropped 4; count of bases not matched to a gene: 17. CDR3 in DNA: TGTGCCAGCAGTCCCCGGGTAGCGGGAGCTCTGTTGGGCACCGGGGAGCTGTTTTTT. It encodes CASSPRVAGALLGTGELFF.